This T cell receptor beta chain was recovered during a study of CD4 T cells in relation to SARS-CoV-2 and coronaviruses. Study at large: ViraFEST: roughly ten-day antigen culture of PBMCs, then TCR beta CDR3 sequencing. Overall study results and limits: The cross-reactivity analysis covered only spike protein, not other viral proteins.

Before the COVID-19 pandemic, during about 2010-2018, CD4+ T cells were taken from unexposed donors. Isolation of CD4+ T cells took place after about 10 days in culture. V was trimmed by 3 bases and J by 1 base, leaving 6 bases between them. Germline V gene lookup returns CDR1 SGHNT and CDR2 YENEEA. The CDR3 covers 13 residues. Comment on this clone: Its target is unknown.

Here immunoSEQ multiplex PCR was the method, and the copy in TCRdb shows in-frame clones only, minus some. The table includes about 20,000 clones, roughly 80% detected once. The origin of this receptor is a human donor in good health. The V gene is TRBV11-3, the J gene TRBJ1-1; no clear D gene. Sequenced input: CD4+ T cells from PBMCs, cultured in vitro. This chain's CDR3 is CASSFSENTEAFF. Here the CDR3 DNA reads TGTGCCAGCAGCTTCTCCGAGAACACTGAAGCTTTCTTT.